This T cell receptor (beta chain) was documented in a study of Graves' ophthalmopathy and Graves' hyperthyroidism. CDR1 is MNHNS and CDR2 is SASEGT in the germline V gene. The J segment lost 3 bases and the V segment lost 7 bases, leaving 10 bases of the junction unmatched. The CDR3 has 15 residues. Amplification of TCR beta CDR3 regions used RNA transcripts. RT-PCR with HTBI primers came first, then second-round multiplex PCR. TCRdb itself ran the multiplex PCR reads through MiXCR, one entry per CDR3 protein. The sample has a few hundred thousand distinct CDR3 sequences, about 18% seen once; the top ten hold 2.4%.

The receptor was isolated from an adult woman with stable Graves' hyperthyroidism. Sequencing was performed on peripheral blood. J is TRBJ2-7 and V is TRBV6-1; TRBD2 matches 9 bases. CDR3 nucleotide sequence: TGTGCCAGCACCCAGGCCTGGCGGGGGGGCTACGAGCAGTACTTC. Its protein product is CASTQAWRGGYEQYF.